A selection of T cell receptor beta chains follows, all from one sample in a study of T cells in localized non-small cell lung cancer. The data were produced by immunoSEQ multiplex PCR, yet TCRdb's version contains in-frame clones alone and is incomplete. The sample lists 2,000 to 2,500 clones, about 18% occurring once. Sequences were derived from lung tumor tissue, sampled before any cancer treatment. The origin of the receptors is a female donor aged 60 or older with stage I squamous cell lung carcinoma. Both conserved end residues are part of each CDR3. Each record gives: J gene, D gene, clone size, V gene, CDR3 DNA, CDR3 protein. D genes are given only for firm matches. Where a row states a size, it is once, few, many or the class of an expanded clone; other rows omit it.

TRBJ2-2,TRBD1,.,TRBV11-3,TGTGCCAGCAGCTTTCGACAGGGGGCGGACACCGGGGAGCTGTTTTTT,CASSFRQGADTGELFF
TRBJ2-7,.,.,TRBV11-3,TGTGCCAGCAGCTCACTCCGGTCCTCCTACGAGCAGTACTTC,CASSSLRSSYEQYF
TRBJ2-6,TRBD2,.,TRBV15,TGTGCCACCAGCAGAGTGCGGGGGACTAGCGGGAGTAGCGGGGCCAACGTCCTGACTTTC,CATSRVRGTSGSSGANVLTF
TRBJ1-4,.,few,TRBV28,TGTGCCAGCAGTTTAGGGGGTCGTGAGGAAAAACTGTTTTTT,CASSLGGREEKLFF
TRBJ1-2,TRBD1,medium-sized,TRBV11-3,TGTGCCAGCAGCCCCGACAGGGGGTGGTATGGCTACACCTTC,CASSPDRGWYGYTF
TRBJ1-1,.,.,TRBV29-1,TGCAGCGTTGAACGGACCATGAACACTGAAGCTTTCTTT,CSVERTMNTEAFF
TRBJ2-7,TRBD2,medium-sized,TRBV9,TGTGCCAGCAGGGAGGGACTAGCGCCTTACGAGCAGTACTTC,CASREGLAPYEQYF
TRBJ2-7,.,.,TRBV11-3,TGTGCCAGCAGCTTAGGCGGGAACCTCTACGAGCAGTACTTC,CASSLGGNLYEQYF
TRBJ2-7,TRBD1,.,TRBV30,TGTGCCTGGACAAATGGGGACAGCGCCTACGAGCAGTACTTC,CAWTNGDSAYEQYF
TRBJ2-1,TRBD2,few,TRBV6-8,TGTGCCAGCAGCGACCCGGGACTAGCGTTCGATGAGCAGTTCTTC,CASSDPGLAFDEQFF
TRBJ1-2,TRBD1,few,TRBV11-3,TGTGCCAGCAGCTTGGGTATGGACAGGGGGACGTATGGCTACACCTTC,CASSLGMDRGTYGYTF
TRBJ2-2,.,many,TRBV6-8,TGTGCCAGCCAGGGGGGGGAGGAGTTCGGGGAGCTGTTTTTT,CASQGGEEFGELFF
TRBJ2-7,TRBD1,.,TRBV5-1,TGCGCCAGCAGCCCAAGGGCCGGGACAGGGGGTTACGAGCAGTACTTC,CASSPRAGTGGYEQYF
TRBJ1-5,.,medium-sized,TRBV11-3,TGTGCCAGCAGCTTAAGGTGTCCAGGGACCGCTCAGCCCCAGCATTTT,CASSLRCPGTAQPQHF
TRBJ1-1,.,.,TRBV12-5,TGTGCTAGTGGTTTGGCAGGCACCACTGAAGCTTTCTTT,CASGLAGTTEAFF
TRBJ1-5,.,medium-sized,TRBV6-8,TGTGCCAGCAGTTACGGGAGTAACAGGGGCAATCAGCCCCAGCATTTT,CASSYGSNRGNQPQHF
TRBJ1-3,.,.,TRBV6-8,TGTGCCAGCAGTTACTCGATCGGGGGTTGGAACACCATATATTTT,CASSYSIGGWNTIYF
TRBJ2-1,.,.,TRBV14,TGTGCCAGCAGCCTTGGACCGGGAACCGAGTTCTTC,CASSLGPGTEFF
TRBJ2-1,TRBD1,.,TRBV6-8,TGTGCCATCACCCCGGGACAGGACTACAATGAGCAGTTCTTC,CAITPGQDYNEQFF
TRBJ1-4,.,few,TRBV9,TGTGCCAGCAATAGGTTCTCAACTAATGAAAAACTGTTTTTT,CASNRFSTNEKLFF
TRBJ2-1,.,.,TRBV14,TGTGCCAGCAACCCGCGGGGAGGGGGGTATAACAATGAGCAGTTCTTC,CASNPRGGGYNNEQFF
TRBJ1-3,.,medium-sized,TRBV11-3,TGTGCCAGCAGCGGGACCAGGGTTGCTTCTGGAAACACCATATATTTT,CASSGTRVASGNTIYF
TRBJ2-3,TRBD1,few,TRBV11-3,TGTGCCAGCAGCCAAGGACAGGCCGTGGATACGCAGTATTTT,CASSQGQAVDTQYF
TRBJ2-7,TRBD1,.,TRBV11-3,TGTGCCAGCAGCGCCCAACAGGGGGCCCCCTACGAGCAGTACTTC,CASSAQQGAPYEQYF
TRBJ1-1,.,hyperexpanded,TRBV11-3,TGTGCCAGCAGCTCCAGCCAGGGCTCGGGAGCTGAAGCTTTCTTT,CASSSSQGSGAEAFF
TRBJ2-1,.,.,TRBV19,TGTGCCAGTAGTAACCGGGACCCAGCTCTGGATGAGCAGTTCTTC,CASSNRDPALDEQFF
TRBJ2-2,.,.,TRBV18,TGTGCCAGCTCACCAGAGAGAACCGGGGAGCTGTTTTTT,CASSPERTGELFF
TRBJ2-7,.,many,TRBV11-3,TGTGCCAGCAGCTTATTTCAGGGTCCCTCCTACGAGCAGTACTTC,CASSLFQGPSYEQYF
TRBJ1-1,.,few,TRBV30,TGTGCCTGGAGCCACGCCGGGCTTAACACTGAAGCTTTCTTT,CAWSHAGLNTEAFF
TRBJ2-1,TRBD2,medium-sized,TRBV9,TGTGCCAGCAGCGTAGGGGGGACTAGCGTCAATGAGCAGTTCTTC,CASSVGGTSVNEQFF
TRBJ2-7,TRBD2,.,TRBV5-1,TGCGCCAGCAGCTTGGTTAGCGGGAGGATCGAGCAGTACTTC,CASSLVSGRIEQYF
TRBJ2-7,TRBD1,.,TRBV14,TGTGCCAGCAGCCGACAGGGGGCTCACGAGCAGTACTTC,CASSRQGAHEQYF
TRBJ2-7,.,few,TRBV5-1,TGCGCCAGCAGGGGGGATTGGGAGCGTCCGTACGAGCAGTACTTC,CASRGDWERPYEQYF
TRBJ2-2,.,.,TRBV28,TGTGCCAGCAGTTTACGCGAGATCCACACCGGGGAGCTGTTTTTT,CASSLREIHTGELFF
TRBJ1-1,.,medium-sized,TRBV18,TGTGCCAGCTCAGCCAGAGAAATGAACACTGAAGCTTTCTTT,CASSAREMNTEAFF
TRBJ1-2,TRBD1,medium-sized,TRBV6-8,TGTGCCAGCAGTAAACAATCAGGGACAGGGTACTATGGCTACACCTTC,CASSKQSGTGYYGYTF
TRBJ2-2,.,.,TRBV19,TGTGCCAGAAGACGCCAAAGAGATGCCGGGGCGGACACCGGGGAGCTGTTTTTT,CARRRQRDAGADTGELFF
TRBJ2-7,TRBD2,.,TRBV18,TGTGCCAGCTCACCCGGGACTAGCTACGAGCAGTACTTC,CASSPGTSYEQYF
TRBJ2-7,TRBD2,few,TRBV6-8,TGTGCCAGCCACCCCTTTGGTAGCGGGAGGGCCTCCTACGAGCAGTACTTC,CASHPFGSGRASYEQYF
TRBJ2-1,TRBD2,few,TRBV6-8,TGTGCCAGCAGTTACTCGGCGGGAGGGCCTCATGAGCAGTTCTTC,CASSYSAGGPHEQFF
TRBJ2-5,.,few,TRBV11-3,TGTGCCAGCAGCCAGCTGACTATGACAAAGACCCAGTACTTC,CASSQLTMTKTQYF
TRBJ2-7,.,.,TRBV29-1,TGCAGCGTCGGGGGGCCAGGGGGCCAAGAGCAGTACTTC,CSVGGPGGQEQYF